The source of this T cell receptor beta chain is a study of blood T cell repertoires in COVID-19. Germline CDR1 and CDR2: KGHSH and LQKENI. Deletions cut 2 bases from V and 2 bases from J, with 9 bases between. CDR3 length: 14 residues. The assay was immunoSEQ multiplex PCR, and TCRdb's table has in-frame clones only and misses some. The data hold approximately 90,000 clones, with 81% observed a single time. This clone was picked up one time. Sequences were obtained from peripheral blood. The clonotype comes from an older man with active or convalescent COVID-19. J is TRBJ1-2 and V is TRBV18; weak D call: TRBD1 (5 bases). CDR3 protein: CASSPDSSNYGYTF. In nucleotides, the CDR3 is TGTGCCAGCTCACCAGACAGCTCCAACTATGGCTACACCTTC.